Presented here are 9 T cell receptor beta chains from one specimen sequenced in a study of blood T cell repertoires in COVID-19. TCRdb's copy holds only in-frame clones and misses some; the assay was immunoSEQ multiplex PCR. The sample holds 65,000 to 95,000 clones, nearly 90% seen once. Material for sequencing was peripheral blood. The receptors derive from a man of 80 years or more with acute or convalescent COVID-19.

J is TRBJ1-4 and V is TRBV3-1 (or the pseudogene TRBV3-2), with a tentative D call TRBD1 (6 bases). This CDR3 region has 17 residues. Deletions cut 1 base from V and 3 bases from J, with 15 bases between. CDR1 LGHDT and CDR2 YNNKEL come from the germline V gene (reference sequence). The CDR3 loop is CASSQARTGRANEKLFF. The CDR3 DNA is TGTGCCAGCAGCCAAGCCAGAACAGGGAGAGCTAATGAAAAACTGTTTTTT.

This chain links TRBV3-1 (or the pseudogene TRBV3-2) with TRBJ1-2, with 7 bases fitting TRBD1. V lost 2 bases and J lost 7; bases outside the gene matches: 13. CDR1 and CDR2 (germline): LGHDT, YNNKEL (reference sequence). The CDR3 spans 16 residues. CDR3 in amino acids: CASSQTPEQGRAGYTF. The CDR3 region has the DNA TGTGCCAGCAGCCAAACCCCCGAACAGGGGAGAGCTGGCTACACCTTC.

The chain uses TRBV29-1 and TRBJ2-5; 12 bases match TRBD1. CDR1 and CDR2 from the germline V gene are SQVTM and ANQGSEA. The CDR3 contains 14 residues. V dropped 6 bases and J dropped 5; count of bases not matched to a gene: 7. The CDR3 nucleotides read TGCAGCGTGGGCGGGACAGGGGGCTCGGAGACCCAGTACTTC. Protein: CSVGGTGGSETQYF.

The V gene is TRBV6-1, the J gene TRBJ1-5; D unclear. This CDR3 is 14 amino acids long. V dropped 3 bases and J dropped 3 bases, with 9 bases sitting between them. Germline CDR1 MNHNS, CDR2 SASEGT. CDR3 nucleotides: TGTGCCAGCAGTGACGCGGCTGTCAATCAGCCCCAGCATTTT. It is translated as CASSDAAVNQPQHF.

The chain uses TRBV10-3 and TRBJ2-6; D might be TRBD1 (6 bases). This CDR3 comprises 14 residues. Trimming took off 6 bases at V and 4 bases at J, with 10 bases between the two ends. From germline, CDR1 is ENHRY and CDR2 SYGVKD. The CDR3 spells CAIRQGSGANVLTF. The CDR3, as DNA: TGTGCCATCAGACAGGGATCAGGGGCCAACGTCCTGACTTTC.

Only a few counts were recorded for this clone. Here the CDR3 DNA reads TGTGCCATCGCGTGGGGGGGGCATGAGCAGTTCTTC. This sequence encodes CAIAWGGHEQFF. The V and J genes are TRBV28 and TRBJ2-1; D perhaps matches TRBD2 (7 bases). The germline CDR1 and CDR2 sequences are MDHEN and SYDVKM. V dropped 10 bases and J dropped 8 bases, with 15 bases sitting between them. The CDR3 consists of 12 residues.

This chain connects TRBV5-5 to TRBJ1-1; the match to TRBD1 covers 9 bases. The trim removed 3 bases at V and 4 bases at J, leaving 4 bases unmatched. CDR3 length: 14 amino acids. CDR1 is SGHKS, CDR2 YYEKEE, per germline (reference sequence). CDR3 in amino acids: CASSSQTGGTEAFF. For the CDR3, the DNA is TGTGCCAGCAGCTCACAGACAGGGGGCACTGAAGCTTTCTTT. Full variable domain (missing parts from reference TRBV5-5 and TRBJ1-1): DAGVTQSPTHLIKTRGQQVTLRCSPISGHKSVSWYQQVLGQGPQFIFQYYEKEERGRGNFPDRFSARQFPNYSSELNVNALLLGDSALYLCASSSQTGGTEAFFGQGTRLTVV.

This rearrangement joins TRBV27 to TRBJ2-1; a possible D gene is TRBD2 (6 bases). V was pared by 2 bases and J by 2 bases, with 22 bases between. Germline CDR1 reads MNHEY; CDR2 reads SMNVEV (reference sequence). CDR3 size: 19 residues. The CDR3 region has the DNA TGTGCCAGCAGTTTAGAGATGGACGGGGGTAGCGAGCCCTACAATGAGCAGTTCTTC. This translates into CASSLEMDGGSEPYNEQFF.

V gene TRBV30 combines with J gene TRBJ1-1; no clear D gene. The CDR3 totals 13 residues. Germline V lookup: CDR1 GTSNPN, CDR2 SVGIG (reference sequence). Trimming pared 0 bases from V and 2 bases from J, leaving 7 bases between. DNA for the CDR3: TGTGCCTGGAGTGTAGGGAGTAACACTGAAGCTTTCTTT. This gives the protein CAWSVGSNTEAFF.